The 19 T cell receptor beta chains given below trace back to one sample, sequenced in a study of blood T cell repertoires in COVID-19. Clones were read by immunoSEQ multiplex PCR, and TCRdb kept only the in-frame ones, dropping some. The sample lists 210,000 or so clones, under 90% occurring once. Sample: PBMCs or T cells enriched from blood (not recorded which). The origin of the receptors is a man in his fifties or sixties who had recovered from COVID-19.

This clone was detected only a few times. V gene TRBV19 combines with J gene TRBJ1-1; D remains ambiguous. V was shortened by 2 bases and J by 4 bases, with 11 bases between the two germline ends. Germline V gene data show CDR1 as LNHDA and CDR2 as SQIVND (reference sequence). This CDR3 comprises 14 residues. The CDR3 DNA is TGTGCCAGTAGTATATTTCTGGTTAGCACTGAAGCTTTCTTT. It specifies CASSIFLVSTEAFF.

This clone was observed once. This rearrangement joins TRBV6-5 to TRBJ2-2, with a weak D call TRBD2 (5 bases). Per the germline V gene, CDR1 is MNHEY and CDR2 is SVGAGI. The CDR3 covers 12 residues. The V end was cut by 4 bases, the J end by 6 bases, with 6 bases between. The CDR3 coding sequence is TGTGCCAGCAGTTCGAGGGCCGGGGAGCTGTTTTTT. Its translation is CASSSRAGELFF.

The rearrangement links TRBV12-5 to TRBJ2-7; D perhaps matches TRBD2 (6 bases). CDR1 and CDR2 (germline): LGHNT, FRNRAP. Between the trimmed V and J ends, which lost 3 bases and 3 bases, there was a span of 12 bases. This CDR3 spans 14 amino acids. CDR3: CASGFGGDIYEQYF. For the CDR3, the DNA is TGTGCTAGTGGTTTCGGAGGGGATATCTACGAGCAGTACTTC.

The V call is TRBV18, the J call TRBJ1-4; no clear D gene. The CDR3 consists of 17 residues. Germline V gene sequence: CDR1 KGHSH, CDR2 LQKENI. V lost 1 base to trimming and J lost 7 bases, with 19 bases between them. The CDR3 region has the DNA TGTGCCAGCTCACCACTACGGTCACGGGTTGTGGGTGAAAAACTGTTTTTT. It specifies CASSPLRSRVVGEKLFF.

This clone was seen more than once but under ten times. The genes are TRBV4-2 and TRBJ1-2; D gene ambiguous. CDR1 is LGHNA, CDR2 YNFKEQ, per germline. This CDR3 spans 16 amino acids. Deletions cut 3 bases from V and 0 bases from J, with 14 bases between. The CDR3 loop reads CASSQSFGPANYGYTF. The CDR3 DNA sequence: TGTGCCAGCAGCCAGTCATTTGGGCCAGCTAACTATGGCTACACCTTC.

The chain carries TRBV6-5 and TRBJ1-2; D unresolved. V lost 5 bases and J lost 2, with 15 bases in between. Germline CDR1 and CDR2: MNHEY and SVGAGI. The CDR3 is 15 amino acids. CDR3 DNA sequence: TGTGCCAGCAGTCCCAGCCGTCGGGGAAACTATGGCTACACCTTC. This translates into CASSPSRRGNYGYTF.

The rearrangement joins TRBV12-3 or TRBV12-4 to TRBJ2-7; D unresolved. The CDR3 extends over 12 amino acids. V dropped 1 base and J dropped 3 bases, with 4 bases sitting between them. The CDR3 loop is CASSLDSYEQYF. CDR3 bases: TGTGCCAGCAGTTTAGACAGCTACGAGCAGTACTTC.

The chain is built from TRBV5-8 and TRBJ2-7; 11 bases match TRBD1. The trim removed 4 bases at V and 3 bases at J, leaving 6 bases unmatched. The CDR3 runs to 15 residues. Germline CDR1 SGHTS, CDR2 YDEGEE. The CDR3 is CASSPGTGGIYEQYF. DNA of the CDR3: TGTGCCAGCAGCCCCGGGACAGGGGGGATCTACGAGCAGTACTTC.

The chain employs TRBV6-6 and TRBJ1-6; D not certain. The V gene's germline CDR1 is MNHNY and CDR2 SVGAGI (reference sequence). The CDR3 loop spans 16 amino acids. V shed 1 base and J shed 0 bases, with 7 bases lying between them. DNA for the CDR3: TGTGCCAGCAGTTACTGGTCAGACTCCTATAATTCACCCCTCCACTTT. Translated, it gives CASSYWSDSYNSPLHF.

The genes are TRBV5-1 and TRBJ1-2; 9 nucleotides line up with TRBD1. The CDR3 covers 14 residues. Germline CDR1 reads SGHRS; CDR2 reads YFSETQ. V trimming: 4 bases; J trimming: 7 bases; junction bases outside the gene matches: 8. CDR3 bases: TGCGCCAGCAGCGCACGACAGGGGGTCTTTGGCTACACCTTC. Translation gives CASSARQGVFGYTF.

The chain links TRBV27 to TRBJ2-5, with D maybe TRBD2 (5 bases). Between the trimmed V and J ends, which lost 5 bases and 1 base, there was a span of 14 bases. The length of the CDR3 is 15 residues. Per germline, CDR1 MNHEY and CDR2 SMNVEV (reference sequence). CDR3 coding DNA: TGTGCCAGCAGTCCCCTGGGCGCGGGCCAAGAGACCCAGTACTTC. This encodes CASSPLGAGQETQYF.

This chain connects TRBV9 to TRBJ2-1; D is undetermined. CDR3 length equals 13 residues. Germline CDR1 is SGDLS and CDR2 is YYNGEE. Trimming stripped 3 bases from V and 3 bases from J, with 7 bases between. CDR3 sequence (DNA): TGTGCCAGCAGCGATGACAACTACAATGAGCAGTTCTTC. This encodes CASSDDNYNEQFF.

The chain combines TRBV5-5 with TRBJ2-2; TRBD1 agrees at 7 bases. The germline CDR1 and CDR2 sequences are SGHKS and YYEKEE (reference sequence). The V gene end was trimmed by 1 base and the J gene end by 4 bases; junction bases not matched to a gene: 7. The CDR3 is made up of 16 amino acids. The CDR3 reads CASSLTTDRATGELFF. The CDR3 nucleotides are TGTGCCAGCAGCTTGACTACCGACAGGGCCACCGGGGAGCTGTTTTTT.

This sequence joins TRBV7-2 and TRBJ2-1; tentatively, D is TRBD1 (5 bases). CDR3 size: 14 residues. Germline-derived CDR1 and CDR2 are SGHTA and FQGNSA. V gave up 1 base and J gave up 9 bases, with 13 bases separating them. The CDR3 loop reads CASSLVLGQGEQFF. The CDR3 DNA is TGTGCCAGCAGCTTAGTCTTGGGCCAGGGTGAGCAGTTCTTC.

The chain couples TRBV7-3 to TRBJ2-3; maybe TRBD1 (7 bases). Per the germline V gene, CDR1 is SGHTA and CDR2 is FQGTGA. This CDR3 comprises 19 residues. With 0 bases removed from V and 3 bases from J, the gap between germline ends came to 22 bases. Here the CDR3 reads CASSLTTSIQGRWTDTQYF. The CDR3 DNA is TGTGCCAGCAGCTTAACGACTTCAATACAGGGGAGGTGGACAGATACGCAGTATTTT. Full variable domain (missing parts from reference TRBV7-3 and TRBJ2-3): GAGVSQTPSNKVTEKGKYVELRCDPISGHTALYWYRQSLGQGPEFLIYFQGTGAADDSGLPNDRFFAVRPEGSVSTLKIQRTERGDSAVYLCASSLTTSIQGRWTDTQYFGPGTRLTVL.

The sample holds a few counts of this clone. The chain uses TRBV19 and TRBJ2-7; a possible D gene is TRBD1 (5 bases). Per the germline V gene, CDR1 is LNHDA and CDR2 is SQIVND (reference sequence). The CDR3 totals 14 residues. V was cut by 5 bases and J by 1 base, with 12 bases left in between. CDR3 bases: TGTGCCAGTAGTCGGCAGGGATGGTCCTACGAGCAGTACTTC. As protein: CASSRQGWSYEQYF. The variable domain in full, completed from reference TRBV19 and TRBJ2-7, reads DGGITQSPKYLFRKEGQNVTLSCEQNLNHDAMYWYRQDPGQGLRLIYYSQIVNDFQKGDIAEGYSVSREKKESFPLTVTSAQKNPTAFYLCASSRQGWSYEQYFGPGTRLTVT.

The chain combines TRBV11-2 with TRBJ1-6; tentative D call: TRBD1 (6 bases). CDR1 is SGHAT, CDR2 FQNNGV, per germline. V lost 0 bases and J 0 bases, leaving 6 bases between the germline ends. The CDR3 covers 16 residues. As DNA, the CDR3 is TGTGCCAGCAGCTTAGACAGGGGCTCCTATAATTCACCCCTCCACTTT. It translates to CASSLDRGSYNSPLHF.

The chain employs TRBV3-1 (or the pseudogene TRBV3-2) and TRBJ2-7, with TRBD2 matching over 10 bases. J gave up 2 bases and V 0 bases, and 4 bases lay outside the gene matches. Looked up from germline, CDR1 is LGHDT and CDR2 is YNNKEL (reference sequence). This CDR3 has 16 amino acids. The CDR3 coding sequence is TGTGCCAGCAGCCAAGATAGGCTAGCGGGGGCCTACGAGCAGTACTTC. Translated, it gives CASSQDRLAGAYEQYF.

This clone was observed a handful of times. The chain joins TRBV27 to TRBJ2-5; maybe TRBD2 (5 bases). CDR1 is MNHEY and CDR2 is SMNVEV in the germline V gene (reference sequence). The CDR3 loop spans 15 amino acids. V lost 0 bases, J lost 1 base, and 9 bases lay in between. In DNA form, the CDR3 reads TGTGCCAGCAGTTTATCGTACACTAGCCAAGAGACCCAGTACTTC. It specifies CASSLSYTSQETQYF.